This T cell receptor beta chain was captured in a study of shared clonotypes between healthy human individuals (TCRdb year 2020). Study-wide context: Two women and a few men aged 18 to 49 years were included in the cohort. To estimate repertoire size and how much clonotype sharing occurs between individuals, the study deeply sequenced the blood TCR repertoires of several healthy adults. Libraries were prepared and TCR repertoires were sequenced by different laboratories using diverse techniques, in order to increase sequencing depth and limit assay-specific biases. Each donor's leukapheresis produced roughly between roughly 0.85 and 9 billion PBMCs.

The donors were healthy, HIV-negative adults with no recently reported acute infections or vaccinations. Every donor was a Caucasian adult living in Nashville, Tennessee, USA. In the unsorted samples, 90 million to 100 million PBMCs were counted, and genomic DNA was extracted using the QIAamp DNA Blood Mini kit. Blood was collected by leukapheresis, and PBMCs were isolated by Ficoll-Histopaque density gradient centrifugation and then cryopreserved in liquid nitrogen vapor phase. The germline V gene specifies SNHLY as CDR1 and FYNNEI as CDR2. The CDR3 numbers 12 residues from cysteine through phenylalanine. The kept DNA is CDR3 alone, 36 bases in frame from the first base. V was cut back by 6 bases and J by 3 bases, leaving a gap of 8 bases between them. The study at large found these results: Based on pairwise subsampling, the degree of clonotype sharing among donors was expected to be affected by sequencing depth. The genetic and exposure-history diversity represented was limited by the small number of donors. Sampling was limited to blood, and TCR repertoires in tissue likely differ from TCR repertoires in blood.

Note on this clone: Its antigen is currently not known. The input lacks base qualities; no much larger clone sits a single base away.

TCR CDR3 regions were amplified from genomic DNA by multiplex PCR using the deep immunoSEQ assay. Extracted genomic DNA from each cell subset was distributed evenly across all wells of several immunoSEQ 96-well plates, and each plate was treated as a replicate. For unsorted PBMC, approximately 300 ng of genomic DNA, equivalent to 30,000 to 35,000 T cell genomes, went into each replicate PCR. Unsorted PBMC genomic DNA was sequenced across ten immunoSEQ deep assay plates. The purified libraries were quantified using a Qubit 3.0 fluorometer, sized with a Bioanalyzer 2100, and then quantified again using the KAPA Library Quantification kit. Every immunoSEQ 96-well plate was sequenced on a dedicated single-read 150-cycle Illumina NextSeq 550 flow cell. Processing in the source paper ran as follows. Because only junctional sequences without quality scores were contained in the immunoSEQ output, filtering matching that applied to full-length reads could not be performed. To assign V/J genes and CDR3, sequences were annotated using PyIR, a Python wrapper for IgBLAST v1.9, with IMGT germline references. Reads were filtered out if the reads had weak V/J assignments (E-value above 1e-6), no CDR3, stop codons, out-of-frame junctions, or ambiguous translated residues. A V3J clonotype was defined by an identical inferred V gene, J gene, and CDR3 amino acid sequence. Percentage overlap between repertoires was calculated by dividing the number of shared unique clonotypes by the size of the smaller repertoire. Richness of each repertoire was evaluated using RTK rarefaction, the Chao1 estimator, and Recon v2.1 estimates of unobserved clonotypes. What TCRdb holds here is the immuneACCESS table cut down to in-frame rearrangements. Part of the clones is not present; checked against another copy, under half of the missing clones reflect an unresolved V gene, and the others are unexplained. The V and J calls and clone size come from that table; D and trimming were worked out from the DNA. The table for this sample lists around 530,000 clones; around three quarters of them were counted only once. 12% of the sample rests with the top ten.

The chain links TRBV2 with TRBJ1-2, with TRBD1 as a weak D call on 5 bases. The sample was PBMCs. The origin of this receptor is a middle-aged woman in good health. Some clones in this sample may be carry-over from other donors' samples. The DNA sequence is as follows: TGTGCCAGCAGCGGGGACCACTATGGCTACACCTTC. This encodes CASSGDHYGYTF.